This TCR beta chain was documented in a study of cytomegalovirus exposure and HLA in healthy donors. Primers for the PCR totalled 60 Vbeta and 13 Jbeta. Profiling relied on immunoSEQ multiplex PCR, and the TCRdb table lists in-frame clones only, not all of them. The sample lists approximately 190,000 clones, roughly 76% occurring once. Trimming removed 3 bases from V and 4 bases from J, with 10 bases in between. The V gene's germline CDR1 is KGHSH and CDR2 LQKENI. This CDR3 has 14 amino acids. The chain combines TRBV18 with TRBJ1-3, with D maybe TRBD1 (6 bases). The sample comprised PBMCs. This clonotype was obtained from a man aged 40-55 years in good health and CMV-seropositive. The CDR3 reads CASSPDSSGNTIYF. The DNA for the CDR3 is TGTGCCAGCTCACCGGACAGTTCGGGAAACACCATATATTTT.